This note documents a single T cell receptor (beta chain) sequence. This specimen belongs to a study of cytomegalovirus exposure and HLA in healthy donors. This CDR3 contains 14 residues. Germline V gives CDR1 SGHNT, CDR2 YYREEE (reference sequence). Trimming stripped 0 bases from V and 0 bases from J, with 6 bases between. With 60 Vbeta and 13 Jbeta primers, the PCR was carried out. Data came from immunoSEQ multiplex PCR; TCRdb stores just in-frame clones and leaves some out. The sample has more than 110,000 clones, about four fifths seen once. Sample: PBMCs. This chain links TRBV5-4 with TRBJ1-2; TRBD1 is a possible D gene (6 bases). The clonotype comes from a man aged 35-49 years in good health and CMV-seropositive. The CDR3 loop reads CASSLGQANYGYTF. Written as DNA, the CDR3 is TGTGCCAGCAGCTTGGGACAGGCTAACTATGGCTACACCTTC.